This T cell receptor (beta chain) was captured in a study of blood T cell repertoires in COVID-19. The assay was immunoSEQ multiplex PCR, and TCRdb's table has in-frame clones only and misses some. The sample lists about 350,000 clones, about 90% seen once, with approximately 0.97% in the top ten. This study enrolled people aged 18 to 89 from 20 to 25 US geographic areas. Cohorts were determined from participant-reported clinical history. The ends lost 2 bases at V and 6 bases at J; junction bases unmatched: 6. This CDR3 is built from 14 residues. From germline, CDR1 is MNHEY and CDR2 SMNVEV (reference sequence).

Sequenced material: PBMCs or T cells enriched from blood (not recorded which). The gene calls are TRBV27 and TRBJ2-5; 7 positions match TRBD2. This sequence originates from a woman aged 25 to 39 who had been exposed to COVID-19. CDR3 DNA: TGTGCCAGCAGTTTAAATGGGGGAGGGCAGACCCAGTACTTC. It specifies CASSLNGGGQTQYF.